This section outlines one TCR beta chain sequence together with its context. Its antigen is unknown. V shed 4 bases and J shed 5 bases, with 8 bases lying between them. This CDR3 has 13 amino acids. Germline V gene lookup returns CDR1 WNHNN and CDR2 SYGVQD (reference sequence). Repertoires were generated with immunoSEQ multiplex PCR, while TCRdb's copy carries only in-frame clones and drops some. The sample contains about 88,000 clones, 90% of which appear only once. This entry comes from a study of T cell responses to AZD1222 COVID-19 vaccine. Regarding the study as a whole: It was only 6 or 7 AZD1222 recipients who were seropositive at baseline. At 160-218 and 743-854, vaccine-associated CD4 TCRs were dominant, and they spanned spike.

Source: peripheral blood, taken 28 days after the second AZD1222 dose. This TCR came from an adult who received the AZD1222 COVID-19 vaccine. The V gene is TRBV10-1, the J gene TRBJ2-2; D perhaps matches TRBD2 (6 bases). The CDR3 spells CASSASDTGELFF. The CDR3 DNA follows: TGCGCCAGCAGTGCTAGCGATACCGGGGAGCTGTTTTTT.